Below are 32 T cell receptor beta chains sequenced from a single sample in a study of T-cell memory formation after mild COVID-19. Each CDR3 protein is one row after TCRdb ran MiXCR on the 5' RACE reads. This sample has 300,000 to 350,000 distinct CDR3 sequences, with 10% to 15% found just once. Source material: PBMCs or a T cell subset sorted from them (not recorded which). The receptors were sampled from a young man who had mild COVID-19 (a few samples of this study predate the infection). Cell type and time point are not known.

The rearrangement links TRBV7-2 to TRBJ2-1; 8 nucleotides line up with TRBD1. Losses at the gene ends were 5 bases for V and 3 bases for J; bases not matched to a gene: 6. Germline CDR1 and CDR2: SGHTA and FQGNSA. The CDR3 runs 15 residues. Here the CDR3 reads CASSPGQGFYNEQFF. The CDR3 DNA is TGTGCCAGCAGCCCTGGACAGGGATTCTACAATGAGCAGTTCTTC.

The V gene is TRBV5-5, the J gene TRBJ2-3; TRBD2 matches 10 bases. This CDR3 region has 20 residues. V lost 4 bases to trimming and J lost 4 bases; unmatched junction nucleotides: 21. Germline assignment: CDR1 SGHKS and CDR2 YYEKEE (reference sequence). The CDR3 loop reads CASSRGPSGGRMRFADTQYF. CDR3 in DNA: TGTGCCAGCAGCCGCGGCCCTAGCGGGGGCCGGATGAGATTCGCAGATACGCAGTATTTT.

In its sample, this clonotype was seen a few times. This rearrangement joins TRBV29-1 to TRBJ2-1, with TRBD2 identical over 7 bases. The CDR3 has 12 residues. The V and J ends lost 7 bases and 7 bases, in that order; junction bases with no gene match: 7. Germline assignment: CDR1 SQVTM and CDR2 ANQGSEA. CDR3 in DNA: TGCAGCGGGAGCCAGGGAGGGAATGAGCAGTTCTTC. Protein: CSGSQGGNEQFF.

This clonotype occurred a few times. The rearrangement uses TRBV4-2 and TRBJ2-1, with 10 nucleotides matching TRBD2. The CDR3 runs to 15 residues. Germline CDR1 LGHNA, CDR2 YNFKEQ. With 1 base clipped from V and 8 bases from J, the junction kept 5 bases outside the gene matches. This chain's CDR3 is CASSQGAGGSYEQFF. The DNA for the CDR3 is TGTGCCAGCAGCCAAGGAGCGGGGGGGTCCTATGAGCAGTTCTTC.

V and J are TRBV7-2 and TRBJ2-7; D is unclear. CDR1 and CDR2 from the germline V gene are SGHTA and FQGNSA. The CDR3 sequence is 14 residues long. The V end was cut by 1 base, the J end by 5 bases, with 12 bases between. CDR3 in DNA: TGTGCCAGCAGCTTAGAGGGCCTATTCCACGAGCAGTACTTC. Its translation: CASSLEGLFHEQYF.

The chain couples TRBV24-1 to TRBJ2-1, with D perhaps being TRBD1 or TRBD2 (6 bases each). V was pared by 10 bases and J by 7 bases, with 16 bases between. The germline gives CDR1 KGHDR, CDR2 SFDVKD. The CDR3 is 13 amino acids. CDR3 loop: CATPEGGWNEQFF. CDR3 nucleotides: TGTGCCACGCCCGAGGGGGGTTGGAATGAGCAGTTCTTC.

This clonotype has more than one count but fewer than ten. The chain is built from TRBV27 and TRBJ2-1; TRBD2 matches at 7 bases. Losses at the gene ends were 6 bases for V and 3 bases for J; bases not matched to a gene: 2. The CDR3 totals 13 residues. Germline V CDR1 and CDR2: MNHEY, SMNVEV (reference sequence). The CDR3 nucleotides are TGTGCCAGCAGCGGGGGGTACTACAATGAGCAGTTCTTC. It codes for CASSGGYYNEQFF.

This clonotype showed up just a few times. The chain combines TRBV11-1 with TRBJ2-2; D perhaps matches TRBD2 (6 bases). The ends were cut back, 3 bases at V and 5 bases at J, with 10 bases in the middle. Looked up from germline, CDR1 is SGHAT and CDR2 is FQDESV (reference sequence). The CDR3 spans 14 residues. Written as DNA, the CDR3 is TGTGCCAGCAGCTTCTGGGGGGAAACCGGGGAGCTGTTTTTT. Amino acid sequence: CASSFWGETGELFF.

This clonotype was seen only a few times. The gene calls are TRBV6-5 and TRBJ2-7; TRBD1 is a possible D gene (5 bases). Germline V CDR1 and CDR2: MNHEY, SVGAGI. V was clipped by 5 bases and J by 0 bases, with 17 bases between them. The CDR3 has 16 residues. CDR3 amino acids: CASSDRQLPTSYEQYF. DNA for the CDR3: TGTGCCAGCAGTGACAGACAGCTACCTACCTCCTACGAGCAGTACTTC.

V and J are TRBV7-9 and TRBJ1-5; no definite D call. The CDR3 is made up of 14 amino acids. The ends were cut back, 1 base at V and 5 bases at J, with 9 bases in the middle. Germline V gene lookup returns CDR1 SEHNR and CDR2 FQNEAQ (reference sequence). DNA for the CDR3: TGTGCCAGCAGCTTAGGCCAGGACTATCAGCCCCAGCATTTT. Its translation is CASSLGQDYQPQHF.

The chain combines TRBV7-8 with TRBJ2-7, with D perhaps matching TRBD2 (5 bases). This CDR3 region has 15 residues. Germline CDR1 SGHVS, CDR2 FQNEAQ. Trimming removed 5 bases from V and 0 bases from J, with 14 bases in between. The CDR3 here is CASSVYPGSSYEQYF. CDR3 sequence (DNA): TGTGCCAGCAGCGTGTACCCGGGATCCTCCTACGAGCAGTACTTC.

This clonotype was recorded a few times. The genes are TRBV6-1 and TRBJ2-5, with 7 bases aligning to TRBD2. Per germline, CDR1 MNHNS and CDR2 SASEGT. The ends lost 7 bases at V and 1 base at J; junction bases unmatched: 6. The CDR3 is made up of 14 amino acids. The CDR3 reads CASILGGSQETQYF. Here the CDR3 DNA reads TGTGCCAGCATCCTGGGGGGGTCCCAAGAGACCCAGTACTTC.

In its sample, this clonotype was seen a few times. The rearrangement joins TRBV20-1 to TRBJ1-2, with TRBD1 matching 9 bases. Trimming took 0 bases from V and 10 from J; bases not matched to a gene: 15. Germline V CDR1 and CDR2: DFQATT, SNEGSKA (reference sequence). The CDR3 extends over 16 amino acids. DNA of the CDR3: TGCAGTGCTAGAGATGCTTTAGGGGACAGGGAAGTAGCCTACACCTTC. Its protein is CSARDALGDREVAYTF.

This clonotype was counted many times. The rearrangement links TRBV5-1 to TRBJ2-1; tentatively, D is TRBD1 or TRBD2 (6 bases each). The length of the CDR3 is 15 residues. Trimming removed 7 bases from V and 8 bases from J, with 22 bases in between. CDR1 and CDR2 (germline): SGHRS, YFSETQ. CDR3 loop: CASRQGGGGPDEQFF. DNA for the CDR3: TGCGCCAGCCGCCAGGGAGGTGGGGGCCCCGATGAGCAGTTCTTC.

Only a few counts were recorded for this clonotype. The chain combines TRBV11-2 with TRBJ1-5, with TRBD1 matching 7 bases. Looked up from germline, CDR1 is SGHAT and CDR2 is FQNNGV. CDR3 size: 15 residues. After removal of 1 base from V and 4 bases from J, the junction contained 4 bases not matched to a gene. CDR3 residues: CASSLADRENQPQHF. The CDR3 nucleotides are TGTGCCAGCAGCTTAGCTGACAGGGAAAATCAGCCCCAGCATTTT.

This clonotype has more than one count but fewer than ten. The chain employs TRBV7-2 and TRBJ2-3; 9 bases line up with TRBD2. The V segment lost 1 base and the J segment 6 bases; nucleotides outside the gene matches: 5. The CDR3 loop spans 15 amino acids. Germline V gene lookup returns CDR1 SGHTA and CDR2 FQGNSA. The CDR3 region is CASSLGAGGLDTQYF. The DNA of the CDR3 is TGTGCCAGCAGCTTAGGGGCGGGGGGGCTCGATACGCAGTATTTT.

This clonotype has only a few counts. V and J are TRBV12-3 or TRBV12-4 and TRBJ2-2; possibly TRBD1 for D (5 bases). The CDR3 sequence is 14 residues long. V was clipped by 7 bases and J by 3 bases, with 12 bases between them. CDR3 residues: CASTSDRYTGELFF. For the CDR3, the DNA is TGTGCCAGCACCTCCGACAGATACACCGGGGAGCTGTTTTTT.

The chain recombines TRBV6-5 with TRBJ2-4; TRBD2 matches 11 bases. This CDR3 comprises 17 residues. CDR1 is MNHEY, CDR2 SVGAGI, per germline. V lost 6 bases to trimming and J lost 2 bases; unmatched junction nucleotides: 9. The CDR3 reads CASSPLAGGFSKNIQYF. In nucleotides, the CDR3 is TGTGCCAGCAGCCCGCTAGCGGGGGGATTCTCCAAAAACATTCAGTACTTC.

V and J are TRBV11-2 and TRBJ2-5, with D perhaps TRBD2 (6 bases). V lost 6 bases and J 1 base, leaving 9 bases between the germline ends. Per the germline V gene, CDR1 is SGHAT and CDR2 is FQNNGV. The CDR3 is made up of 13 amino acids. The CDR3 DNA sequence: TGTGCCAGCAGACGGGACTTCCAAGAGACCCAGTACTTC. This encodes CASRRDFQETQYF. Looking up the rest from reference TRBV11-2 and TRBJ2-5 gives the full variable domain: EAGVAQSPRYKIIEKRQSVAFWCNPISGHATLYWYQQILGQGPKLLIQFQNNGVVDDSQLPKDRFSAERLKGVDSTLKIQPAKLEDSAVYLCASRRDFQETQYFGPGTRLLVL.

The genes are TRBV10-3 and TRBJ2-5; D perhaps matches TRBD1 (6 bases). Germline CDR1 reads ENHRY; CDR2 reads SYGVKD. This CDR3 spans 13 amino acids. V was clipped by 6 bases and J by 5 bases, with 13 bases between them. Here the CDR3 DNA reads TGTGCCATCAGGGGGGCCGATATGGAGACCCAGTACTTC. Protein sequence: CAIRGADMETQYF.

J is TRBJ2-5 and V is TRBV9, with D possibly matching TRBD1 (6 bases). Germline values: CDR1 SGDLS, CDR2 YYNGEE. CDR3 size: 13 residues. V was pared by 4 bases and J by 7 bases, with 14 bases between. The CDR3 DNA is TGTGCCAGCAGCCGGACAGACCCATGGACCCAGTACTTC. Amino acid sequence: CASSRTDPWTQYF.

The V gene is TRBV20-1, the J gene TRBJ1-1, with D uncertain. Deletions cut 6 bases from V and 4 bases from J, with 9 bases between. This CDR3 contains 11 residues. The germline V gene has CDR1 DFQATT and CDR2 SNEGSKA (reference sequence). The CDR3 region is CSAPIGTEAFF. In DNA, the CDR3 is TGCAGTGCCCCCATAGGCACTGAAGCTTTCTTT.

This clonotype occurred many times. The V call is TRBV10-3, the J call TRBJ1-5; 7 positions agree with TRBD1. With V trimmed by 3 bases and J by 4 bases, 6 bases remained unmatched. The CDR3 loop spans 15 amino acids. Per germline, CDR1 ENHRY and CDR2 SYGVKD. CDR3 DNA: TGTGCCATCAGTGAACCCGGGACAGATAATCAGCCCCAGCATTTT. Encoded protein: CAISEPGTDNQPQHF.

This clonotype has more than one count but fewer than ten. The chain joins TRBV28 to TRBJ1-2, with no clear D. The germline CDR1 and CDR2 sequences are MDHEN and SYDVKM. The CDR3 runs 12 residues. Trimming removed 6 bases from V and 0 bases from J, with 5 bases in between. The DNA for the CDR3 is TGTGCCAGCAGAATAGCTAACTATGGCTACACCTTC. Translation gives CASRIANYGYTF.

Written as DNA, the CDR3 is TGTGCCATCAGCCCCCAGGGGGAGAATGAGCAGTTCTTC. Protein: CAISPQGENEQFF. This rearrangement joins TRBV10-3 to TRBJ2-1; 7 positions match TRBD1. The CDR3 consists of 13 residues. Germline values: CDR1 ENHRY, CDR2 SYGVKD. The trim removed 6 bases at V and 7 bases at J, leaving 6 bases unmatched.

The chain recombines TRBV29-1 with TRBJ1-3; D ambiguous. Germline V gene data show CDR1 as SQVTM and CDR2 as ANQGSEA. The CDR3 is 11 residues long. V lost 2 bases and J 4 bases, leaving 3 bases between the germline ends. CDR3 loop: CSVERGNTIYF. The DNA for the CDR3 is TGCAGCGTTGAACGGGGAAACACCATATATTTT.

This clonotype showed up just a few times. The chain combines TRBV10-2 with TRBJ1-1; a weak D match, TRBD1 (5 bases). Germline V gives CDR1 WSHSY, CDR2 SAAADI. The CDR3 is made up of 16 amino acids. The germline V and J ends were trimmed by 7 bases and 3 bases, with 21 bases remaining between them. The chain's CDR3 is CASTPGLMRADTEAFF. Here the CDR3 DNA reads TGCGCCAGCACGCCGGGACTCATGAGGGCTGACACTGAAGCTTTCTTT.

The CDR3 spells CASSELWNTGELFF. Here the CDR3 DNA reads TGTGCCAGCAGTGAGCTATGGAACACCGGGGAGCTGTTTTTT. The chain combines TRBV6-4 with TRBJ2-2; unclear D gene. Looked up from germline, CDR1 is MRHNA and CDR2 is SNTAGT. The CDR3 totals 14 residues. V shed 3 bases and J shed 1 base, with 6 bases lying between them.

On this clonotype itself: A junction end diverges from the germline sequence, so it may reflect a read error. The chain couples TRBV7-2 to TRBJ1-2; TRBD1 matches at 8 bases. The germline gives CDR1 SGHTA, CDR2 FQGNSA. This CDR3 spans 12 amino acids. The CDR3 spells CASSLATGQALF. In DNA, the CDR3 is TGTGCCAGCAGCTTAGCGACGGGACAGGCGCTCTTC.

This clonotype has ten or more counts. V usage is TRBV7-3 and J usage is TRBJ2-4; possible D gene TRBD1, 7 bases. Trimming removed 5 bases from V and 11 bases from J, with 16 bases in between. CDR3 length: 13 amino acids. Germline loops: CDR1 SGHTA, CDR2 FQGTGA. This CDR3 reads CASSPHPGGLQYF. CDR3 in DNA: TGTGCCAGCAGCCCACACCCAGGGGGGCTTCAGTACTTC.

The J gene is TRBJ2-2, the V gene TRBV24-1; D is possibly TRBD1 (6 bases). V was pared by 3 bases and J by 7 bases, with 14 bases between. This CDR3 is 15 amino acids long. CDR1 is KGHDR and CDR2 is SFDVKD in the germline V gene. The CDR3 is CATSDPSTGGGELFF. The DNA of the CDR3 is TGTGCCACCAGTGATCCCTCGACAGGCGGCGGGGAGCTGTTTTTT.

J is TRBJ2-3 and V is TRBV29-1, with TRBD2 identical over 7 bases. After removal of 0 bases from V and 6 bases from J, the junction contained 6 bases not matched to a gene. CDR3 length: 14 residues. Per germline, CDR1 SQVTM and CDR2 ANQGSEA. The CDR3 sequence: CSVEDEAGYDTQYF. CDR3 DNA sequence: TGCAGCGTTGAAGACGAAGCGGGGTACGATACGCAGTATTTT.